This T cell receptor (beta chain) was obtained from a study of cytomegalovirus exposure and HLA in healthy donors. Study-level background: About 180 million T cells yielded around 120 million unique TCR beta sequences in earlier analysis.

Germline V gene data show CDR1 as GTSNPN and CDR2 as SVGIG (reference sequence). CDR3 length equals 14 residues. The J segment lost 6 bases and the V segment lost 5 bases, leaving 6 bases of the junction unmatched. As regards this clone: What it binds is not known.

The PCR employed 60 Vbeta primers together with 13 Jbeta primers. Generated by immunoSEQ multiplex PCR, the TCRdb table keeps only in-frame clones and is missing some. The table lists about 200,000 clones, roughly 80% of them singletons. Study-level results: For TCR beta chains, V- and J-gene trimming was later linked to a missense DCLRE1C variant. Among the sequence variants, a highly shared cluster was likely an artifact of sequencing.

The source material was PBMCs. V is TRBV30 and J is TRBJ2-2; 10 positions match TRBD2. The TCR sequence derives from a girl aged 5-17 years in good health and CMV-seronegative. CDR3: CAWLAGGGPGELFF. CDR3 in DNA: TGTGCCTGGTTAGCGGGAGGAGGTCCCGGGGAGCTGTTTTTT. Based on the CDR3 plus reference TRBV30 and TRBJ2-2, the full variable domain is SQTIHQWPATLVQPVGSPLSLECTVEGTSNPNLYWYRQAAGRGLQLLFYSVGIGQISSEVPQNLSASRPQDRQFILSSKKLLLSDSGFYLCAWLAGGGPGELFFGEGSRLTVL.